These T cell receptor beta chains were read from a single sample in a study of T-cell memory formation after mild COVID-19. TCRdb re-analysed the 5' RACE reads in MiXCR, keeping a single row per CDR3 protein. The repertoire includes under 600,000 distinct CDR3 sequences, about 22% of them detected once, and approximately 8% sits in the top ten. Sequencing was done on a sample of PBMCs or a T cell subset sorted from them (not recorded which). The receptor set was obtained from an adult woman who had mild COVID-19 (a few samples of this study predate the infection). Cell type and time point are not known. Each CDR3 is given with its conserved first and last residue. The D gene is left open where the match is weak. Size is stated for part of the rows, as once, few or many counts, or as a class when the clone is expanded.

size	V	D	J	DNA	CDR3
NA	TRBV12-3/TRBV12-4	NA	TRBJ2-6	TGTGCCAGCAGGGCTCAGGGCGCCAGTGGGGCCAACGTCCTGACTTTC	CASRAQGASGANVLTF
few	TRBV25-1	TRBD1	TRBJ2-7	TGTGCCAGCAGCGAACCCGGGACAGTGCACCACGAGCAGTACTTC	CASSEPGTVHHEQYF
NA	TRBV2	TRBD1	TRBJ2-5	TGTGCCAGCAGCCCACAGGGGGCTACCCAAGAGACCCAGTACTTC	CASSPQGATQETQYF
NA	TRBV12-3/TRBV12-4	NA	TRBJ1-1	TGTGCCAGCAGCCGATACCGTCGGAACACTGAAGCTTTCTTT	CASSRYRRNTEAFF
NA	TRBV15	NA	TRBJ2-7	TGTGCCACCAGCAGAGATGGGGGGCAGGGGACTAAGGAGTACTTC	CATSRDGGQGTKEYF
few	TRBV9	NA	TRBJ1-1	TGTGCCAGCAGCGTAGGCATCAGCTTGAACACTGAAGCTTTCTTT	CASSVGISLNTEAFF
NA	TRBV5-6	NA	TRBJ2-1	TGTGCCAGCAGCTATGACCAGGGTCTGTCCTACAATGAGCAGTTCTTC	CASSYDQGLSYNEQFF
few	TRBV12-3/TRBV12-4	NA	TRBJ1-2	TGTGCCAGCAGCTCCACCGCCCCCTATGGCTACACCTTC	CASSSTAPYGYTF
NA	TRBV24-1	TRBD2	TRBJ2-1	TGTGCCACCAGTGATCGTGGTAGCGGGGCCTTTTCTAACTACAATGAGCAGTTCTTC	CATSDRGSGAFSNYNEQFF
NA	TRBV7-2	NA	TRBJ2-5	TGTGCCAGCAGCTCGATGGGCAGCCAAGAGACCCAGTACTTC	CASSSMGSQETQYF
many	TRBV10-3	NA	TRBJ2-7	TGTGCCATCAGTGAGGGGCAAGACTCCTACGAGCAGTACTTC	CAISEGQDSYEQYF
few	TRBV5-1	NA	TRBJ2-3	TGCGCCAGCAGCTTGGGACCGGCCAGGTCAGATACGCAGTATTTT	CASSLGPARSDTQYF
few	TRBV3-1	TRBD1	TRBJ2-1	TGTGCCAGCAGCCAAGAAGGGACAGGGGAATCTGAGCAGTTCTTC	CASSQEGTGESEQFF
few	TRBV24-1	NA	TRBJ2-7	TGTGCCACCAGTCCACAGGGCGACGAGCAGTACTTC	CATSPQGDEQYF
NA	TRBV7-3	TRBD2	TRBJ2-3	TGTGCCAGCAGTCCGGGACTAGCGGGGATCACAGATACGCAGTATTTT	CASSPGLAGITDTQYF
many	TRBV24-1	TRBD1	TRBJ2-6	TGTGCCACCAGTTCGACAGGGATTAGGGCCAACGTCCTGACTTTC	CATSSTGIRANVLTF
NA	TRBV6-5	TRBD2	TRBJ2-3	TGTGCCAGCAGTTATCGATTTTTAGCGGGAGGGCAAGTGTCGGATACGCAGTATTTT	CASSYRFLAGGQVSDTQYF
NA	TRBV6-6	NA	TRBJ2-3	TGTGCCAGCAGTGACGGATATGGCACAGATACGCAGTATTTT	CASSDGYGTDTQYF
many	TRBV5-1	TRBD2	TRBJ2-3	TGCGCCAGCAGCTTGGCTCTAGCGGGGAGGACAGATACGCAGTATTTT	CASSLALAGRTDTQYF
NA	TRBV4-1	TRBD1	TRBJ1-2	TGCGCCAGCAGCCAGCTACCAGGGGGGTATGGCTACACCTTC	CASSQLPGGYGYTF
few	TRBV25-1	NA	TRBJ2-2	TGTGCCAGCAGTGAATGGGACACGATTAACACCGGGGAGCTGTTTTTT	CASSEWDTINTGELFF
few	TRBV7-3	NA	TRBJ2-3	TGTGCCAGCAGCCAAAACCCCGCCGGGCCAGATACGCAGTATTTT	CASSQNPAGPDTQYF
NA	TRBV18	NA	TRBJ2-3	TGTGCCAGCTCAGTGACCCCTGTCGGAGATACGCAGTATTTT	CASSVTPVGDTQYF
NA	TRBV29-1	NA	TRBJ2-5	TGCAGCGTCCAGGGCGGTTTCGAGACCCAGTACTTC	CSVQGGFETQYF
once	TRBV6-1	NA	TRBJ1-2	TGTGCCAGCAGTGAAGAGGCACCCGGCTATGGCTACACCTTC	CASSEEAPGYGYTF
few	TRBV12-3/TRBV12-4	TRBD1	TRBJ1-1	TGTGCCAGCAGTTCCGTGGACAGGGCCTCTGAAGCTTTCTTT	CASSSVDRASEAFF
NA	TRBV4-3	NA	TRBJ2-7	TGCGCCAGCAGCCAAGATTTACGGGGATCTTCCTACGAGCAGTACTTC	CASSQDLRGSSYEQYF
NA	TRBV29-1	NA	TRBJ2-7	TGCAGCGCTCTCGACAGAGGGACCTACGAGCAGTACTTC	CSALDRGTYEQYF
NA	TRBV7-2	TRBD1	TRBJ1-5	TGTGCCAGCAGCGTACAGGGGATCAATCAGCCCCAGCATTTT	CASSVQGINQPQHF
NA	TRBV9	NA	TRBJ1-3	TGTGCCAGCAGCGTAGGGACAACCGGAAACACCATATATTTT	CASSVGTTGNTIYF